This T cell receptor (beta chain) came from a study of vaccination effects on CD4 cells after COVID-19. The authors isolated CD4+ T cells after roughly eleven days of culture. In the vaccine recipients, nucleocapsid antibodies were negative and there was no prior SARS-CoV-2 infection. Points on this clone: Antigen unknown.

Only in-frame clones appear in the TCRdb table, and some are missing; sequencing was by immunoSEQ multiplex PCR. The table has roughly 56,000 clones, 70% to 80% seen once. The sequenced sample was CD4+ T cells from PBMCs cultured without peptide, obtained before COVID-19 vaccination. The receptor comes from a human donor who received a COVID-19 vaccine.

The CDR3 reads CASDGTLNTEAFF. DNA for the CDR3: TGTGCCAGCGACGGGACACTGAACACTGAAGCTTTCTTT. V gene TRBV12-3 or TRBV12-4 combines with J gene TRBJ1-1; perhaps TRBD1 as D (6 bases). V was clipped by 8 bases and J by 0 bases, with 10 bases between them. The length of the CDR3 is 13 residues.